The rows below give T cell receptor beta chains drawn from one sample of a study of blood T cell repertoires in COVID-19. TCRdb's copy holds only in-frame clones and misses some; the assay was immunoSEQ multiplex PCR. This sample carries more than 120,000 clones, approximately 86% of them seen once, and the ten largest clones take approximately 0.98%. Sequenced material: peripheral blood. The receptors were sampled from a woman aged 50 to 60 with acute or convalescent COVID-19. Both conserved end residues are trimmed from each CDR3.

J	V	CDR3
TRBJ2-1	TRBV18	ASSPPGGTYYNEQF
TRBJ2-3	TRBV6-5	ASSSGGGPDTQY
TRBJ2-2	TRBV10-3	AISKSGETNTGELF
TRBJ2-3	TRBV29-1	SVENPDREVTDTQY
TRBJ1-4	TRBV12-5	ASGLTTGSDEKLF
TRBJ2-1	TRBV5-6	ASRDPGLNNEQF
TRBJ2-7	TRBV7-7	ASSPSFMGATYEQY
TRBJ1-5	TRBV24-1	ATSEGLGNQPQH
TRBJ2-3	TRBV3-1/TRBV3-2	ASSQTRGSTDTQY
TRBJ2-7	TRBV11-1	ASSFFASAINEQY
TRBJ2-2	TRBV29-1	SVLWGENTGELF
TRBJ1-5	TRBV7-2	ASSPTGSYYSNQPQH
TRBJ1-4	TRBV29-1	SVGQGNEKLF
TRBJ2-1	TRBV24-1	ATEGSSYNEQF
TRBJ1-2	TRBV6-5	ASTRERDSGGYT
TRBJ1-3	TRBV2	ASSAVSSGNTIY
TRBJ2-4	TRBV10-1	ASSAGGAAKNIQY
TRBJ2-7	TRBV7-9	ASSGTGTPTQSYEQY
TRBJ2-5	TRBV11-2	ASSLDRGTAQETQY
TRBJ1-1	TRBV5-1	ASTPIQGLSEAF
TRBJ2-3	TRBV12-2	ASRLGHTGQGAPLLSTDTQY
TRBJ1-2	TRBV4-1	ASSQAPSRGFGEYGYT
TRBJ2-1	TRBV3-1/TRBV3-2	ASSQRGLAGNEQF
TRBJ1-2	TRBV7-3	ASSLTRDYGYT
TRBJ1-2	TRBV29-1	SVEEGSYGYT
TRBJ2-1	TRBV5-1	ASSFNPSGDHNEQF
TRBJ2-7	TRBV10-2	ASRSSGGAYEQY
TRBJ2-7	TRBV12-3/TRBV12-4	ASSLAD
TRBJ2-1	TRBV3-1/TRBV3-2	ASTKAGGPPNEQF
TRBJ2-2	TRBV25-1	ASSNPGLAAYGGELF
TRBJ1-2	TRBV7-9	ASSEVQGTFLGYT
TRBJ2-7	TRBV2	ASSHGLAGEQY
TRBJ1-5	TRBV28	ASIPHRYREQPQH
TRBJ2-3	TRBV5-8	ASSPRTGASTDTQY
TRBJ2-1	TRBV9	ASSVDPGEQF
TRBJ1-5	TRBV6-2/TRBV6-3	ASSYPTGGIGNQPQH
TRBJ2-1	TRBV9	ASSVARRSSGRGGNEQF